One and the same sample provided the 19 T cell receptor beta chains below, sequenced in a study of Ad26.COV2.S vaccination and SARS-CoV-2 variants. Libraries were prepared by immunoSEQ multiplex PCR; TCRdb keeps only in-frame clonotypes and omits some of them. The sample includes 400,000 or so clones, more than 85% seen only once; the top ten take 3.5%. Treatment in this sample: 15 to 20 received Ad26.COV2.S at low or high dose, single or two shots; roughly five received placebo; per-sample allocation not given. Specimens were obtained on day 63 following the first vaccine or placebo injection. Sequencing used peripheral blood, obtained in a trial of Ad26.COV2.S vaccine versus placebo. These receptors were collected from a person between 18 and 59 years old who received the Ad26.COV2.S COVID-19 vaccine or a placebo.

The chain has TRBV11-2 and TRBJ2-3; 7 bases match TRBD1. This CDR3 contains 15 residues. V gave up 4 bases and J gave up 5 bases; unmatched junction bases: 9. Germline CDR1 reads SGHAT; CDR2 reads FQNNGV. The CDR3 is CASSSLRDRGDTQYF. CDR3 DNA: TGTGCCAGCAGCTCACTCCGGGACAGAGGAGATACGCAGTATTTT.

CDR3: CASSLTGAGGTTEAFF. The DNA of the CDR3 is TGTGCCAGCAGCTTAACGGGGGCAGGAGGGACCACTGAAGCTTTCTTT. The chain joins TRBV7-2 to TRBJ1-1; a possible D gene is TRBD1 (6 bases). CDR1 SGHTA and CDR2 FQGNSA come from the germline V gene. CDR3 length: 16 amino acids. The V end was cut by 2 bases, the J end by 4 bases, with 17 bases between.

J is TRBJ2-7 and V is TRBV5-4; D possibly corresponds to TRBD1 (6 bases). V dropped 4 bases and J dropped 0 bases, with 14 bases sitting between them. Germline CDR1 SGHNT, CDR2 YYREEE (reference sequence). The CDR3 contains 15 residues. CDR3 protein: CASSLPEGGSYEQYF. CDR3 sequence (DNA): TGTGCCAGCAGCCTCCCGGAAGGGGGCTCCTACGAGCAGTACTTC.

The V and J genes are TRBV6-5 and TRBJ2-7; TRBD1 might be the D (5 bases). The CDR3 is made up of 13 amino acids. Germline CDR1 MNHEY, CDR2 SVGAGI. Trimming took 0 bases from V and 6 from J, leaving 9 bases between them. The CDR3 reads CASSYSGDSEQYF. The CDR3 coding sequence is TGTGCCAGCAGTTACTCAGGGGATTCCGAGCAGTACTTC.

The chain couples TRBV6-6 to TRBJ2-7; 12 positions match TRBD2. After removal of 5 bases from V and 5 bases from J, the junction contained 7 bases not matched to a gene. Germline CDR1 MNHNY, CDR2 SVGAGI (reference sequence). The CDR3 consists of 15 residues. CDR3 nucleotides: TGTGCCAGCAGTCAACTAGCGGGGGGCGGCGACGAGCAGTACTTC. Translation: CASSQLAGGGDEQYF.

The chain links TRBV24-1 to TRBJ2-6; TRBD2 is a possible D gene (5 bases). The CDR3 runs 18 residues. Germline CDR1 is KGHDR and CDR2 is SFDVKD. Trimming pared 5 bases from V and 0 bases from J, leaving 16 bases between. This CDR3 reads CATSAREQTYSGANVLTF. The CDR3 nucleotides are TGTGCCACCAGTGCCCGGGAACAGACCTACTCTGGGGCCAACGTCCTGACTTTC.

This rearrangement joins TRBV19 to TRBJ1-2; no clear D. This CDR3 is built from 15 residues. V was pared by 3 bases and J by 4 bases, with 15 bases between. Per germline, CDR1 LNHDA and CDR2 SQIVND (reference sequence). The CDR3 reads CASSIYGVTAYGYTF. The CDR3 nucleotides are TGTGCCAGTAGTATCTATGGTGTGACGGCCTATGGCTACACCTTC.

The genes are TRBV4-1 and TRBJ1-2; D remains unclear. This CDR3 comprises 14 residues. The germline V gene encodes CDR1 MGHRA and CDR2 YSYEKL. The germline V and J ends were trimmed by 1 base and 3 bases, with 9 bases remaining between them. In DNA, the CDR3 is TGCGCCAGCAGCCAAGTGATCGGGCACTATGGCTACACCTTC. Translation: CASSQVIGHYGYTF.

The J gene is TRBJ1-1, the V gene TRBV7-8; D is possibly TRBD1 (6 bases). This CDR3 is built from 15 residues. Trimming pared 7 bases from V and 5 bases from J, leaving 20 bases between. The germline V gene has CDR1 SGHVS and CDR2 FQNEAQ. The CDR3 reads CASNPWGAERTEAFF. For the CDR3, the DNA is TGTGCCAGCAACCCCTGGGGGGCGGAGAGGACTGAAGCTTTCTTT.

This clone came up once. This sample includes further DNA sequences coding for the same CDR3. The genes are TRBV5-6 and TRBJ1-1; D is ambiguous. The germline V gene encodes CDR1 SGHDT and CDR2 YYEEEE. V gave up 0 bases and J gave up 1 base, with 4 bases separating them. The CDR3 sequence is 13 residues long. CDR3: CASSLAPNTEAFF. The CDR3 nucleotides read TGTGCCAGCAGCTTGGCTCCGAACACTGAAGCTTTCTTT.

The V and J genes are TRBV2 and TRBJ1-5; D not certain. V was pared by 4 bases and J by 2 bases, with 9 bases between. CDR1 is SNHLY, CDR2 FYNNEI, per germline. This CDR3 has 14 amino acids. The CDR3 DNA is TGTGCCAGCAGTGTTGAACGTGGCAATCAGCCCCAGCATTTT. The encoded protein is CASSVERGNQPQHF.

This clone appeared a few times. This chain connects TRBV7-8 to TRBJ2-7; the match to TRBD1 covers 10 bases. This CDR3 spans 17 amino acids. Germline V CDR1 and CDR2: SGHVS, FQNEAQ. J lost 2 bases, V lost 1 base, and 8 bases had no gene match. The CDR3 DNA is TGTGCCAGCAGCTTAGTTCGGACAGGGGGGCTCCCCTACGAGCAGTACTTC. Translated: CASSLVRTGGLPYEQYF. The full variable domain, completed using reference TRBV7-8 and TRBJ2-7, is GAGVSQSPRYKVAKRGQDVALRCDPISGHVSLFWYQQALGQGPEFLTYFQNEAQLDKSGLPSDRFFAERPEGSVSTLKIQRTQQEDSAVYLCASSLVRTGGLPYEQYFGPGTRLTVT.

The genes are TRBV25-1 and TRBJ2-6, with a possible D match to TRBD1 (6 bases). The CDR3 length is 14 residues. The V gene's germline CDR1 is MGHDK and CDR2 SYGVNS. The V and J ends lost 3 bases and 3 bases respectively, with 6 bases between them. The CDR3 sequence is CASSDRGGANVLTF. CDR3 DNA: TGTGCCAGCAGTGACAGGGGTGGGGCCAACGTCCTGACTTTC.

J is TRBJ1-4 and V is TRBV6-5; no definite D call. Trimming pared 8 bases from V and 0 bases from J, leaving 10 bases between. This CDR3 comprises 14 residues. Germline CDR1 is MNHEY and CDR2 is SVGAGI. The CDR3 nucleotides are TGTGCCAGCGGGCTATATGCAACTAATGAAAAACTGTTTTTT. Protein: CASGLYATNEKLFF.

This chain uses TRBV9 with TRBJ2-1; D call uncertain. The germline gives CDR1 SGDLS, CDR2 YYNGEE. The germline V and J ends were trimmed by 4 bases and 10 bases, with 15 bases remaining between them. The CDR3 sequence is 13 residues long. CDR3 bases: TGTGCCAGCAGCACCCGAAATGGGCGCGAGCAGTTCTTC. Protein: CASSTRNGREQFF.

Here the CDR3 reads CASSFYGSGANVLTF. The CDR3, as DNA: TGTGCCAGCAGCTTTTATGGCTCTGGGGCCAACGTCCTGACTTTC. This chain links TRBV5-4 with TRBJ2-6; unclear D gene. Trimming left V 2 bases short and J 0 bases short, with 6 bases between. Germline loops: CDR1 SGHNT, CDR2 YYREEE (reference sequence). CDR3 size: 15 residues.

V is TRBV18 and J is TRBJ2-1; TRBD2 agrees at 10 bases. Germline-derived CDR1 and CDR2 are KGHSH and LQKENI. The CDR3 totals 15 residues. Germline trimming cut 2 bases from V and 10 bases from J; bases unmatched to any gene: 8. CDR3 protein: CASSPLTSGVGEQFF. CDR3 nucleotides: TGTGCCAGCTCACCATTAACTAGCGGGGTTGGAGAGCAGTTCTTC.

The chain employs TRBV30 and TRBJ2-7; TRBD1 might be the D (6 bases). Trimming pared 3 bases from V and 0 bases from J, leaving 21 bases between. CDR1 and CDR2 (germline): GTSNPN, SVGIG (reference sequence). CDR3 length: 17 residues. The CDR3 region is CAWSGNSGQFVSYEQYF. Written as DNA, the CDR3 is TGTGCCTGGAGCGGAAACTCCGGACAGTTCGTCTCCTACGAGCAGTACTTC.

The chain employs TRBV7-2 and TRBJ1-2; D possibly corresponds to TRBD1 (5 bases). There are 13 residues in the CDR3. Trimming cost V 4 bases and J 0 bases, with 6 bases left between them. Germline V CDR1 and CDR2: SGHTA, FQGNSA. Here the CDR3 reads CASSSGPNYGYTF. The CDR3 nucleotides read TGTGCCAGCAGCTCGGGACCTAACTATGGCTACACCTTC.